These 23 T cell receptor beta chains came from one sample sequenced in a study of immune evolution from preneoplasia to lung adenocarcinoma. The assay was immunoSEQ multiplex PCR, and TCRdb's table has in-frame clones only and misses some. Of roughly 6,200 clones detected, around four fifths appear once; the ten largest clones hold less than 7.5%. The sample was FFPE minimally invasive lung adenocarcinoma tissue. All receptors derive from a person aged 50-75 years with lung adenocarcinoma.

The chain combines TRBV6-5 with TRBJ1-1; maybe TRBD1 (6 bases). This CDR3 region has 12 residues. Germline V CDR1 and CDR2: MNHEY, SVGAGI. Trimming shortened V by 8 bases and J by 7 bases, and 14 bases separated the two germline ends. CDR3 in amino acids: CASRSTGFEAFF. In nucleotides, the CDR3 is TGTGCCAGCCGGTCGACAGGTTTTGAAGCTTTCTTT.

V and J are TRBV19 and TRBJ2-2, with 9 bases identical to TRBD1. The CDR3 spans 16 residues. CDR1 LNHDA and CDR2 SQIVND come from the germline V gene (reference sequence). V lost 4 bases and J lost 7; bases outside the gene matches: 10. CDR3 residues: CASSKGQGLRGGELFF. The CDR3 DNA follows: TGTGCCAGTAGTAAAGGACAGGGGCTGCGGGGCGGGGAGCTGTTTTTT.

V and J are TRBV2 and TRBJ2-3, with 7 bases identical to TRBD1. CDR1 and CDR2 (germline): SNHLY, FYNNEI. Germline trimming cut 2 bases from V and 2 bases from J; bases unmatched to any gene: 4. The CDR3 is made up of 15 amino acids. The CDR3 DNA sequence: TGTGCCAGCAGTGAAAGACAGGGAAACACAGATACGCAGTATTTT. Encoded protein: CASSERQGNTDTQYF.

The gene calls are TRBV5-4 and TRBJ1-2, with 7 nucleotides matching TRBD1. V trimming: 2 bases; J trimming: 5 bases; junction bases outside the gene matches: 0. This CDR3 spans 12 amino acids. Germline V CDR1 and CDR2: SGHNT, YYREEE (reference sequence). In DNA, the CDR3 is TGTGCCAGCAGCTTACAGGGGTATGGCTACACCTTC. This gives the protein CASSLQGYGYTF.

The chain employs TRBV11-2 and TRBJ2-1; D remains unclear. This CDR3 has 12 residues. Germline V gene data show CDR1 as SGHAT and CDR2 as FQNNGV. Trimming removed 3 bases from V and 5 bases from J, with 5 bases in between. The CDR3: CASSLGDNEQFF. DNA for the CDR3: TGTGCCAGCAGCTTGGGTGACAATGAGCAGTTCTTC.

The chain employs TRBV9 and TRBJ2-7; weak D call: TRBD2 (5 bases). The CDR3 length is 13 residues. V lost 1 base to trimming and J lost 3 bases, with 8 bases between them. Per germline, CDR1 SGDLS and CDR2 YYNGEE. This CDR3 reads CASSVIEGYEQYF. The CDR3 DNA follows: TGTGCCAGCAGCGTAATTGAGGGCTACGAGCAGTACTTC.

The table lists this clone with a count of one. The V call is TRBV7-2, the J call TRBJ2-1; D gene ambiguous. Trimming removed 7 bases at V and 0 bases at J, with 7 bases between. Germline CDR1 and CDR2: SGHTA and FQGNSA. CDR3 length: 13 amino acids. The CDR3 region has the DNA TGTGCCAGCACCATTTACTCCTACAATGAGCAGTTCTTC. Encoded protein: CASTIYSYNEQFF.

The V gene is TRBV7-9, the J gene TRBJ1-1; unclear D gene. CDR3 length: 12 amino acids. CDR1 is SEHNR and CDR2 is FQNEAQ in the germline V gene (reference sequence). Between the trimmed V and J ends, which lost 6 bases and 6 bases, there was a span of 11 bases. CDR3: CASRTGGPEAFF. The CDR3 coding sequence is TGTGCCAGCAGAACCGGAGGACCTGAAGCTTTCTTT.

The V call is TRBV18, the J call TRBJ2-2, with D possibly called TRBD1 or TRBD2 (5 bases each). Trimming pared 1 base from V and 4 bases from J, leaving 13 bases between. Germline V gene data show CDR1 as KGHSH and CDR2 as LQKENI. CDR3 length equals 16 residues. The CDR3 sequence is CASSPLLGTSTGELFF. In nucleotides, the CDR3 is TGTGCCAGCTCACCACTACTAGGGACCTCCACCGGGGAGCTGTTTTTT.

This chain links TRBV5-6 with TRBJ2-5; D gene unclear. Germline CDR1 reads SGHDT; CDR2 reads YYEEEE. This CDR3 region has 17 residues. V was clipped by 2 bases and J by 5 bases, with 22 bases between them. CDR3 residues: CASSFSRLGLLVETQYF. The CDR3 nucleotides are TGTGCCAGCAGCTTTTCGCGGCTAGGGCTTTTGGTGGAGACCCAGTACTTC.

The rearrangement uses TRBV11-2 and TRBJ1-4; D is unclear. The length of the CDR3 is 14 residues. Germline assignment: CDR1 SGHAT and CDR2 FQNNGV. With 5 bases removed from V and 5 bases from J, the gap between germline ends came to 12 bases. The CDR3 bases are TGTGCCAGCAGCCTGACGTACGAAAATGAAAAACTGTTTTTT. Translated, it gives CASSLTYENEKLFF.

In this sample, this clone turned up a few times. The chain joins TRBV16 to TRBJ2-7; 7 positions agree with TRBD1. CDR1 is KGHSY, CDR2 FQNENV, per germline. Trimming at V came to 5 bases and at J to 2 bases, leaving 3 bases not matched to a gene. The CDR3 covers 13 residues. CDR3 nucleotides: TGTGCCAGCAGCTCGGGACAGACCTACGAGCAGTACTTC. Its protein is CASSSGQTYEQYF.

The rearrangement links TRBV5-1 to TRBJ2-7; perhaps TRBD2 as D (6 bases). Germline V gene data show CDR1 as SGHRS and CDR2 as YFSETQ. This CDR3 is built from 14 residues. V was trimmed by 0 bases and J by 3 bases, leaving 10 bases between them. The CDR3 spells CASSLAGSNYEQYF. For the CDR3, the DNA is TGCGCCAGCAGCTTGGCCGGGAGCAACTACGAGCAGTACTTC.

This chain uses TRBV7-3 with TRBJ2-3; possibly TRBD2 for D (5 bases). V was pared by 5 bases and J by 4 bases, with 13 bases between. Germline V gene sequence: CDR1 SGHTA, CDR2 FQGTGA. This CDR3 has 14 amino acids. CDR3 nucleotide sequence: TGTGCCAGCAGCGAAAGCCTAGCCGCAGATACGCAGTATTTT. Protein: CASSESLAADTQYF.

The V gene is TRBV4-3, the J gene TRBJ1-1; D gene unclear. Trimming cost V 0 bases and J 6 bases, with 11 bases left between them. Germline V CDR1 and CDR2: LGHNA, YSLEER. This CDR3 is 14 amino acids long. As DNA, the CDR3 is TGCGCCAGCAGCCAAGAACCGGGTTCGGCTGAAGCTTTCTTT. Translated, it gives CASSQEPGSAEAFF.

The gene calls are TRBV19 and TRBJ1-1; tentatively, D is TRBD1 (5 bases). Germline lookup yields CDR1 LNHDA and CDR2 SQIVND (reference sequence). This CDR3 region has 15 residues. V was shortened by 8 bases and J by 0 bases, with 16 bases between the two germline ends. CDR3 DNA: TGTGCCAGTGTACGGGGGGGGTATATGAACACTGAAGCTTTCTTT. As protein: CASVRGGYMNTEAFF.

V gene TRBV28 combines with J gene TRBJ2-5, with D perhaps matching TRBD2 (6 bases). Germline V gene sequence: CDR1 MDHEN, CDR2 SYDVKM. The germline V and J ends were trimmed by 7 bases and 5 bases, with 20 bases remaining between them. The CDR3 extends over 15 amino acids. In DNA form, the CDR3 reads TGTGCCAGCACAGACGGAGGGCTAGCTGGCGAGACCCAGTACTTC. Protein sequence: CASTDGGLAGETQYF.

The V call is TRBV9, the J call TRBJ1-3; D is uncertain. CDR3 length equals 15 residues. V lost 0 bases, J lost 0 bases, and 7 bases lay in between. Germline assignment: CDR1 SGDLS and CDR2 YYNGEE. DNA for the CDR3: TGTGCCAGCAGCGTAGAACCAATCTCTGGAAACACCATATATTTT. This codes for CASSVEPISGNTIYF.

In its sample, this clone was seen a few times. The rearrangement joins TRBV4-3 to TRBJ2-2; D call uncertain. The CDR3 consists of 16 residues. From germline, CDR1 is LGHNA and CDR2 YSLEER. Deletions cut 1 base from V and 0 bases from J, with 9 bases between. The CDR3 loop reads CASSQGATANTGELFF. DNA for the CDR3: TGCGCCAGCAGCCAAGGGGCCACAGCGAACACCGGGGAGCTGTTTTTT.

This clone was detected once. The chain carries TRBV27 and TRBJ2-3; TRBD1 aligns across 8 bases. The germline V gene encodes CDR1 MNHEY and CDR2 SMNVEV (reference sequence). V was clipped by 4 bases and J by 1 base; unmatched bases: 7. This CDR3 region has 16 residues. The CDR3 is CASSSDRGPGTDTQYF. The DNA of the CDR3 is TGTGCCAGCAGTTCCGACAGGGGTCCCGGCACAGATACGCAGTATTTT.

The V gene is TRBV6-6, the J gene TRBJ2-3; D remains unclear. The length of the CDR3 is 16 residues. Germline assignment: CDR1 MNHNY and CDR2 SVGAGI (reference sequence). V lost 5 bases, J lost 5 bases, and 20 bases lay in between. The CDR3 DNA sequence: TGTGCCAGCAGTCGGAACCAAATCCAGCGTGGAGATACGCAGTATTTT. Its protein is CASSRNQIQRGDTQYF.

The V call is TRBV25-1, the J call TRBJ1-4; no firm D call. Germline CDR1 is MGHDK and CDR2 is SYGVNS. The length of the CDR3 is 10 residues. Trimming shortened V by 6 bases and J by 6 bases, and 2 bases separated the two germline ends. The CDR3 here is CASRDEKLFF. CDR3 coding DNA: TGTGCCAGCAGAGATGAAAAACTGTTTTTT. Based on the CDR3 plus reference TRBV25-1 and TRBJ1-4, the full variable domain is EADIYQTPRYLVIGTGKKITLECSQTMGHDKMYWYQQDPGMELHLIHYSYGVNSTEKGDLSSESTVSRIRTEHFPLTLESARPSHTSQYLCASRDEKLFFGSGTQLSVL.

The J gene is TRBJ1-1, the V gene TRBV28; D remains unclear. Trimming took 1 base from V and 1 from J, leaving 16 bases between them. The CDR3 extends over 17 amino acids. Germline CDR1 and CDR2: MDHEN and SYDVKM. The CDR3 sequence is CASSLFFSGQTNTEAFF. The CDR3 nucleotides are TGTGCCAGCAGTTTATTTTTTTCGGGCCAGACGAACACTGAAGCTTTCTTT.